Below are 28 T cell receptor beta chains sequenced from a single sample in a study of blood T cells in healthy people across ages. Combining a sample-barcoded 5' primer with a J-beta primer mix, a second PCR ran for about 6 to 12 cycles. TCRdb re-called the 5' RACE reads with MiXCR, one entry per CDR3 protein. The table records fewer than 2 million distinct CDR3 sequences, about two fifths of them present only once. The specimen sequenced was blood. The receptors were gathered from a human donor in good health.

The chain has TRBV29-1 and TRBJ1-2, with 7 nucleotides matching TRBD1. CDR1 and CDR2 from the germline V gene are SQVTM and ANQGSEA. Trimming cost V 3 bases and J 0 bases; bases outside gene matches: 4. The CDR3 consists of 14 residues. For the CDR3, the DNA is TGCAGCGTTGATCCCGGACAGGCTAACTATGGCTACACCTTC. It translates to CSVDPGQANYGYTF.

The chain carries TRBV28 and TRBJ2-1; D is unclear. The V and J ends lost 4 bases and 7 bases respectively, with 14 bases between them. The CDR3 consists of 14 residues. Germline assignment: CDR1 MDHEN and CDR2 SYDVKM. The CDR3 bases are TGTGCCAGCAGTTGGCAATTTGGGGTAAATGAGCAGTTCTTC. Its protein is CASSWQFGVNEQFF.

V gene TRBV29-1 combines with J gene TRBJ2-6; 12 bases line up with TRBD1. CDR3 size: 17 residues. V was pared by 6 bases and J by 4 bases, with 10 bases of the junction left unmatched. Germline values: CDR1 SQVTM, CDR2 ANQGSEA. The CDR3 here is CSVLPGQGALGANVLTF. For the CDR3, the DNA is TGCAGCGTCTTACCGGGACAGGGGGCGCTGGGGGCCAACGTCCTGACTTTC.

The chain joins TRBV11-3 to TRBJ2-3; the D is unclear. The germline gives CDR1 SGHNT, CDR2 YENEEA. The CDR3 extends over 10 amino acids. Trimming took off 3 bases at V and 11 bases at J, with 6 bases between the two ends. The CDR3 sequence: CASSFWRQYF. The CDR3 nucleotides are TGTGCCAGCAGCTTCTGGCGGCAGTATTTT.

The chain combines TRBV29-1 with TRBJ1-4; tentative D call: TRBD1 (5 bases). Per germline, CDR1 SQVTM and CDR2 ANQGSEA. Trimming removed 4 bases from V and 0 bases from J, with 9 bases in between. This CDR3 is built from 14 residues. The CDR3 DNA reads as TGCAGCGTTGGCCGAGGGGCAACTAATGAAAAACTGTTTTTT. It translates to CSVGRGATNEKLFF.

The rearrangement uses TRBV4-3 and TRBJ2-5; 7 bases match TRBD2. Germline trimming cut 0 bases from V and 7 bases from J; bases unmatched to any gene: 5. CDR1 is LGHNA, CDR2 YSLEER, per germline. The length of the CDR3 is 14 residues. The CDR3 loop reads CASSQEGWEGTQYF. The CDR3 DNA follows: TGCGCCAGCAGCCAAGAGGGGTGGGAGGGGACCCAGTACTTC.

A few counts support this clonotype. The chain carries TRBV5-1 and TRBJ2-5; no definite D call. This CDR3 has 13 amino acids. V was clipped by 5 bases and J by 5 bases, with 13 bases between them. Germline CDR1 is SGHRS and CDR2 is YFSETQ. CDR3 region: CASSVDSMETQYF. The CDR3 nucleotides are TGCGCCAGCAGTGTCGACTCGATGGAGACCCAGTACTTC.

V and J are TRBV7-2 and TRBJ1-6; D ambiguous. CDR1 is SGHTA and CDR2 is FQGNSA in the germline V gene. With 1 base removed from V and 9 bases from J, the gap between germline ends came to 10 bases. The length of the CDR3 is 14 residues. The CDR3 protein is CASSLGSDGSPLHF. In nucleotides, the CDR3 is TGTGCCAGCAGCTTAGGCAGTGATGGTTCACCCCTCCACTTT.

CDR3 region: CASSPHREYEQYF. CDR3 DNA sequence: TGCGCCAGCAGCCCACACAGGGAGTACGAGCAGTACTTC. V and J are TRBV4-3 and TRBJ2-5, with D possibly matching TRBD1 (6 bases). TRBJ2-7 explains the end of the DNA better; the J call may be wrong. Germline V gene sequence: CDR1 LGHNA, CDR2 YSLEER. The CDR3 covers 13 residues.

The table lists this clonotype with a count of one. The chain recombines TRBV5-1 with TRBJ2-3, with 16 bases aligning to TRBD2. CDR1 SGHRS and CDR2 YFSETQ come from the germline V gene. The CDR3 runs to 19 residues. J gave up 2 bases and V 3 bases, and 9 bases lay outside the gene matches. CDR3 residues: CASSWGTSGGASDTDTQYF. The CDR3 DNA reads as TGCGCCAGCAGCTGGGGGACTAGCGGGGGGGCGTCCGACACAGATACGCAGTATTTT.

This clonotype was seen only once. The chain couples TRBV4-2 to TRBJ1-1; D not certain. Germline lookup yields CDR1 LGHNA and CDR2 YNFKEQ. Trimming left V 1 base short and J 0 bases short, with 12 bases between. This CDR3 comprises 16 residues. The CDR3 is CASSQVTNTMNTEAFF. The CDR3 bases are TGTGCCAGCAGCCAAGTAACAAATACTATGAACACTGAAGCTTTCTTT.

This clonotype was seen a few times. This rearrangement joins TRBV28 to TRBJ2-5, with 7 bases fitting TRBD1. The trim removed 4 bases at V and 8 bases at J, leaving 13 bases unmatched. CDR3 length equals 15 residues. Germline CDR1 is MDHEN and CDR2 is SYDVKM. CDR3 coding DNA: TGTGCCAGCAGTTCCCTCGGGGACAGCAAGAGAACCCAGTACTTC. Protein: CASSSLGDSKRTQYF.

This clonotype was detected only once. The chain links TRBV3-1 to TRBJ2-1, with a weak D call TRBD2 (6 bases). The CDR3 sequence is 16 residues long. V was trimmed by 2 bases and J by 1 base, leaving 12 bases between them. The germline V gene has CDR1 LGHDT and CDR2 YNNKEL (reference sequence). CDR3 in amino acids: CASSQPLATSYNEQFF. The CDR3 DNA reads as TGTGCCAGCAGCCAACCCCTAGCGACGTCCTACAATGAGCAGTTCTTC.

This clonotype has only a few counts. The chain has TRBV24-1 and TRBJ1-2; no clear D gene. V lost 4 bases, J lost 6 bases, and 8 bases lay in between. CDR1 is KGHDR and CDR2 is SFDVKD in the germline V gene. This CDR3 is 12 amino acids long. The CDR3 here is CATSEAQDGYTF. The CDR3, as DNA: TGTGCCACCAGTGAGGCTCAAGATGGCTACACCTTC.

The chain couples TRBV6-1 to TRBJ1-1; D gene ambiguous. The CDR3 is 13 residues long. Trimming removed 7 bases at V and 5 bases at J, with 14 bases between. The V gene's germline CDR1 is MNHNS and CDR2 SASEGT. The CDR3 is CASTPVGWTEAFF. The CDR3, as DNA: TGTGCCAGCACCCCGGTAGGGTGGACTGAAGCTTTCTTT.

This sequence joins TRBV28 and TRBJ1-5, with a weak D call TRBD1 (6 bases). CDR1 and CDR2 from the germline V gene are MDHEN and SYDVKM. The germline V and J ends were trimmed by 5 bases and 1 base, with 9 bases remaining between them. The CDR3 is made up of 14 amino acids. CDR3 region: CASSKGESNQPQHF. The CDR3 region has the DNA TGTGCCAGCAGTAAGGGGGAGAGCAATCAGCCCCAGCATTTT.

This clonotype was seen a few times. The genes are TRBV6-2 or TRBV6-3 and TRBJ2-5; the match to TRBD2 covers 13 bases. V lost 6 bases, J lost 5 bases, and 9 bases stayed unmatched. Germline-derived CDR1 and CDR2 are MNHEY and SVGEGT. The CDR3 spans 16 residues. The CDR3 sequence: CASRRGLAGISETQYF. For the CDR3, the DNA is TGTGCCAGCAGAAGGGGACTAGCGGGGATTTCTGAGACCCAGTACTTC.

This chain links TRBV28 with TRBJ1-1; 7 bases line up with TRBD1. V lost 6 bases, J lost 13 bases, and 5 bases stayed unmatched. The CDR3 spans 10 residues. CDR1 is MDHEN and CDR2 is SYDVKM in the germline V gene. The CDR3 DNA is TGTGCCAGCAGGCGGACAGGATATTTCTTT. Translating gives CASRRTGYFF.

This clonotype was detected only a few times. V gene TRBV4-3 combines with J gene TRBJ2-3, with D maybe TRBD2 (7 bases). The CDR3 covers 17 residues. V lost 4 bases to trimming and J lost 0 bases, with 17 bases between them. From germline, CDR1 is LGHNA and CDR2 YSLEER. CDR3 DNA sequence: TGCGCCAGCAGCCTCGAAGGGGGGGGTAGAAGCACAGATACGCAGTATTTT. Translation gives CASSLEGGGRSTDTQYF.

The chain links TRBV7-9 to TRBJ2-1; D remains unclear. Germline loops: CDR1 SEHNR, CDR2 FQNEAQ (reference sequence). V was shortened by 3 bases and J by 10 bases, with 10 bases between the two germline ends. This CDR3 region has 12 residues. The CDR3 loop reads CASSLSSAEQFF. CDR3 nucleotide sequence: TGTGCCAGCAGCTTGAGCTCCGCGGAGCAGTTCTTC.

This clonotype was recorded many times. The CDR3 DNA reads as TGTGCCAGCAGCCACTCGACAGGGCACAATGAAAAACTGTTTTTT. As protein: CASSHSTGHNEKLFF. The chain carries TRBV11-2 and TRBJ1-4, with TRBD1 matching 7 bases. The CDR3 is 15 residues long. Trimming removed 5 bases from V and 5 bases from J; junction bases left unmatched: 8. Germline values: CDR1 SGHAT, CDR2 FQNNGV.

This clonotype appeared a few times. This rearrangement joins TRBV3-1 to TRBJ1-2; D gene unclear. Per germline, CDR1 LGHDT and CDR2 YNNKEL (reference sequence). The V end was cut by 1 base, the J end by 0 bases, with 18 bases between. CDR3 length: 18 residues. CDR3 DNA sequence: TGTGCCAGCAGCCAAGGGCCTCGTTGGCAGGTAGCTAACTATGGCTACACCTTC. Translation gives CASSQGPRWQVANYGYTF.

The CDR3 is CASSSAVGFSYNEQFF. The CDR3 region has the DNA TGTGCCAGCAGCTCTGCGGTGGGTTTTTCCTACAATGAGCAGTTCTTC. The chain has TRBV7-9 and TRBJ2-1, with D unresolved. CDR1 is SEHNR and CDR2 is FQNEAQ in the germline V gene (reference sequence). CDR3 length: 16 amino acids. The V gene lost 4 bases and the J gene lost 1 base, with 14 bases spanning the gap.

V gene TRBV21-1 combines with J gene TRBJ2-7. TRBV21-1 is a pseudogene locus. The CDR3 totals 16 residues. CDR3 sequence (DNA): TGTGCCAGCAGCAAAGCGCAAGGGGTAGACTCCTACGAGCAGTACTTC. It yields the protein CASSKAQGVDSYEQYF.

The chain links TRBV11-2 to TRBJ2-3; 7 bases match TRBD2. The CDR3 runs 14 residues. CDR1 is SGHAT, CDR2 FQNNGV, per germline. Trimming took 3 bases from V and 4 from J; bases not matched to a gene: 4. The CDR3 DNA reads TGTGCCAGCAGCTTTGCTAGCGGTCCAGATACGCAGTATTTT. Translated, it gives CASSFASGPDTQYF. The variable domain in full, completed from reference TRBV11-2 and TRBJ2-3, reads EAGVAQSPRYKIIEKRQSVAFWCNPISGHATLYWYQQILGQGPKLLIQFQNNGVVDDSQLPKDRFSAERLKGVDSTLKIQPAKLEDSAVYLCASSFASGPDTQYFGPGTRLTVL.

The CDR3: CASSLVAGNLYNEQFF. The CDR3 nucleotides read TGTGCCAGCAGCCTGGTGGCGGGGAACCTTTACAATGAGCAGTTCTTC. The gene calls are TRBV7-2 and TRBJ2-1, with D possibly matching TRBD2 (6 bases). The V gene's germline CDR1 is SGHTA and CDR2 FQGNSA. The CDR3 contains 16 residues. Between the trimmed V and J ends, which lost 5 bases and 4 bases, there was a span of 18 bases.

This rearrangement joins TRBV28 to TRBJ2-2, with D possibly being TRBD1 (6 bases). CDR3 length: 15 amino acids. Trimming took 7 bases from V and 7 from J, leaving 19 bases between them. Germline CDR1 and CDR2: MDHEN and SYDVKM. DNA for the CDR3: TGTGCCAGCAAATCCGGGACAAGAGACATCGGGGAGCTGTTTTTT. This translates into CASKSGTRDIGELFF.

The chain recombines TRBV10-3 with TRBJ2-3; 7 bases map to TRBD1. The junction had 14 bases not matched to a gene; V was cut back by 7 bases and J by 1 base. From germline, CDR1 is ENHRY and CDR2 SYGVKD. The CDR3 has 17 amino acids. The CDR3, as DNA: TGTGCCATCATGATGAAAACAGGGGTCCCTGGCACAGATACGCAGTATTTT. It codes for CAIMMKTGVPGTDTQYF.